These 29 T cell receptor beta chains were all obtained from the same sample, sequenced in a study of T cell repertoires in cytomegalovirus infection. Their target antigens are unknown. One entry per CDR3 protein, called by TCRdb with MiXCR from the reads. The table records some 590,000 distinct CDR3 sequences, around 40% of them present only once. The specimen was cultured PBMCs, collected from culture after CMV antigen stimulation. The receptor source for this set is a human donor in good health (CMV status not recorded). Some clones in this sample may be carry-over from other donors' samples.

This clonotype appeared a few times. The CDR3 ends on some other residue instead of the conserved phenylalanine or tryptophan, so this is likely a read error. It is unclear where the CDR3 begins or ends on the DNA, so no DNA is shown, and the CDR3 is as TCRdb lists it. V and J are TRBV7-2 and TRBJ1-4; the table's TRBD1 call for D was not verified on the DNA. Looked up from germline, CDR1 is SGHTA and CDR2 is FQGNSA. The CDR3 is 12 residues long, ends included. CDR3 sequence: CASSLNGDRRGI.

This chain uses TRBV27 with TRBJ2-2; TRBD1 or TRBD2 may be the D gene (5 bases each). This CDR3 has 14 amino acids. CDR1 MNHEY and CDR2 SMNVEV come from the germline V gene (reference sequence). Trimming removed 4 bases at V and 3 bases at J, with 9 bases between. CDR3 residues: CASSWWDHTGELFF. DNA for the CDR3: TGTGCCAGCAGTTGGTGGGACCACACCGGGGAGCTGTTTTTT.

This clonotype was counted a few times. The chain couples TRBV7-9 to TRBJ2-5; tentative D call: TRBD2 (7 bases). Trimming took off 5 bases at V and 1 base at J, with 17 bases between the two ends. CDR1 and CDR2 (germline): SEHNR, FQNEAQ (reference sequence). The length of the CDR3 is 16 residues. CDR3 nucleotide sequence: TGTGCCAGCAGCGCCCTAAGGGGGGGTCTCCAAGAGACCCAGTACTTC. It yields the protein CASSALRGGLQETQYF.

V and J are TRBV7-4 and TRBJ1-1, with a possible D match to TRBD1 (6 bases). Trimming took 4 bases from V and 1 from J, leaving 13 bases between them. The CDR3 extends over 15 amino acids. Germline CDR1 and CDR2: SGHVT and SQSDAQ. The CDR3 reads CASSWDRQANTEAFF. The CDR3 bases are TGTGCCAGCAGCTGGGACCGACAGGCGAACACTGAAGCTTTCTTT.

This clonotype turned up a few times. This chain uses TRBV6-1 with TRBJ1-3; D unresolved. CDR1 MNHNS and CDR2 SASEGT come from the germline V gene. V was shortened by 7 bases and J by 2 bases, with 15 bases between the two germline ends. This CDR3 is 15 amino acids long. CDR3 DNA: TGTGCCAGCACCCAATATCCGGGTACTGGAAACACCATATATTTT. Protein sequence: CASTQYPGTGNTIYF.

The V call is TRBV6-5, the J call TRBJ2-4, with 8 bases that match TRBD1. This CDR3 region has 16 residues. Germline lookup yields CDR1 MNHEY and CDR2 SVGAGI. The J segment lost 0 bases and the V segment lost 5 bases, leaving 6 bases of the junction unmatched. DNA for the CDR3: TGTGCCAGCAGTCTGACAGGGGCGCAAGCCAAAAACATTCAGTACTTC. Translation: CASSLTGAQAKNIQYF.

The rearrangement uses TRBV7-2 and TRBJ1-3; D not certain. This CDR3 contains 14 residues. V lost 7 bases and J 1 base, leaving 11 bases between the germline ends. Germline V gene data show CDR1 as SGHTA and CDR2 as FQGNSA. The CDR3, as DNA: TGTGCCAGCACCCCCCGAGCTTCTGGAAACACCATATATTTT. It translates to CASTPRASGNTIYF.

In its sample, this clonotype was seen a few times. The rearrangement links TRBV12-3 or TRBV12-4 to TRBJ2-7; 10 positions match TRBD1. V trimming: 7 bases; J trimming: 6 bases; junction bases outside the gene matches: 6. This CDR3 contains 13 residues. CDR3 in DNA: TGTGCCAGCACCCGGACAGGGGGTCGCGAGCAGTACTTC. Translating it yields CASTRTGGREQYF.

Only a few counts were recorded for this clonotype. The V and J genes are TRBV4-3 and TRBJ1-5; perhaps TRBD1 as D (5 bases). CDR1 and CDR2 (germline): LGHNA, YSLEER. CDR3 size: 15 residues. The V gene lost 4 bases and the J gene lost 2 bases, with 12 bases spanning the gap. The CDR3 region is CASSLGLDGNQPQHF. CDR3 sequence (DNA): TGCGCCAGCAGCCTGGGACTCGATGGCAATCAGCCCCAGCATTTT.

The chain uses TRBV29-1 and TRBJ2-1; D is unclear. This CDR3 has 15 amino acids. Germline-derived CDR1 and CDR2 are SQVTM and ANQGSEA. Trimming shortened V by 1 base and J by 7 bases, and 17 bases separated the two germline ends. CDR3 region: CSVEVVGALLNEQFF. The CDR3 bases are TGCAGCGTTGAAGTGGTTGGCGCCCTTTTGAATGAGCAGTTCTTC.

J is TRBJ1-1 and V is TRBV7-2, with D perhaps TRBD1 (6 bases). V was trimmed by 5 bases and J by 1 base, leaving 17 bases between them. The length of the CDR3 is 16 residues. Germline assignment: CDR1 SGHTA and CDR2 FQGNSA. CDR3 sequence reads: CASSRGTPGGNTEAFF. The DNA for the CDR3 is TGTGCCAGCAGCAGAGGGACACCTGGGGGGAACACTGAAGCTTTCTTT.

The J gene is TRBJ2-7, the V gene TRBV20-1; 10 bases line up with TRBD2. The CDR3 has 17 amino acids. Germline values: CDR1 DFQATT, CDR2 SNEGSKA (reference sequence). The ends lost 2 bases at V and 0 bases at J; junction bases unmatched: 10. CDR3 in amino acids: CSARPPMGLASSYEQYF. The DNA for the CDR3 is TGCAGTGCTAGACCACCGATGGGACTAGCGAGCTCCTACGAGCAGTACTTC.

This clonotype was seen only a few times. The chain recombines TRBV7-9 with TRBJ1-2; 9 nucleotides align to TRBD1. After removal of 1 base from V and 4 bases from J, the junction contained 7 bases not matched to a gene. The germline gives CDR1 SEHNR, CDR2 FQNEAQ (reference sequence). The CDR3 length is 16 residues. The chain's CDR3 is CASSLGEGQGAYGYTF. The CDR3 bases are TGTGCCAGCAGCTTAGGGGAGGGACAGGGAGCCTATGGCTACACCTTC.

This clonotype occurred a few times. The genes are TRBV7-6 and TRBJ1-4; possible D gene TRBD1, 6 bases. Per germline, CDR1 SGHVS and CDR2 FNYEAQ. The ends were cut back, 1 base at V and 7 bases at J, with 13 bases in the middle. This CDR3 contains 15 residues. The CDR3 DNA reads as TGTGCCAGCAGCTTAGACAGGGCCCGGGGTGAAAAACTGTTTTTT. Its protein product is CASSLDRARGEKLFF.

The chain joins TRBV20-1 to TRBJ2-2; no reliable D call. The germline V and J ends were trimmed by 0 bases and 5 bases, with 10 bases remaining between them. The CDR3 spans 14 residues. Germline CDR1 DFQATT, CDR2 SNEGSKA (reference sequence). CDR3 region: CSARDHKGTGELFF. CDR3 nucleotides: TGCAGTGCTAGAGATCATAAGGGAACCGGGGAGCTGTTTTTT.

The chain employs TRBV12-3 or TRBV12-4 and TRBJ2-6; D is possibly TRBD1 or TRBD2 (5 bases each). The CDR3 extends over 16 amino acids. V dropped 3 bases and J dropped 2 bases, with 11 bases sitting between them. The CDR3 spells CASSFTGGTGANVLTF. For the CDR3, the DNA is TGTGCCAGCAGTTTTACTGGGGGAACTGGGGCCAACGTCCTGACTTTC.

The gene calls are TRBV10-3 and TRBJ2-1; 12 positions match TRBD2. CDR3 length: 14 residues. The V and J ends lost 9 bases and 2 bases, in that order; junction bases with no gene match: 2. The germline gives CDR1 ENHRY, CDR2 SYGVKD. This CDR3 is CAIGLAGTYNEQFF. The CDR3 nucleotides read TGTGCCATTGGACTAGCGGGAACCTACAATGAGCAGTTCTTC.

CDR3 coding DNA: TGTGCCAGCAGCTGGGAACAGGGTCTCGGGGACATTCAGTACTTC. Translated: CASSWEQGLGDIQYF. The chain carries TRBV7-8 and TRBJ2-4, with D tentatively TRBD1 (6 bases). Trimming shortened V by 4 bases and J by 8 bases, and 18 bases separated the two germline ends. The CDR3 sequence is 15 residues long. Per germline, CDR1 SGHVS and CDR2 FQNEAQ.

The CDR3 reads CASSPGGGSNEKLFF. As DNA, the CDR3 is TGTGCCAGCAGCCCCGGAGGGGGGAGTAATGAAAAACTGTTTTTT. The chain combines TRBV7-6 with TRBJ1-4; TRBD1 is a possible D gene (6 bases). Trimming removed 5 bases at V and 4 bases at J, with 14 bases between. The CDR3 extends over 15 amino acids. The V gene's germline CDR1 is SGHVS and CDR2 FNYEAQ.

The V call is TRBV12-3 or TRBV12-4, the J call TRBJ1-2, with TRBD1 as a possible D gene (6 bases). Trimming removed 10 bases at V and 7 bases at J, with 13 bases between. This CDR3 contains 11 residues. The CDR3 is CATNRVSGYTF. The CDR3 DNA reads TGTGCCACCAACAGGGTCTCTGGCTACACCTTC.

This chain joins TRBV19 and TRBJ2-1, with TRBD2 identical over 10 bases. The CDR3 runs to 16 residues. CDR1 is LNHDA and CDR2 is SQIVND in the germline V gene (reference sequence). Germline trimming cut 4 bases from V and 4 bases from J; bases unmatched to any gene: 7. CDR3 region: CASSTRMTSGYNEQFF. CDR3 DNA sequence: TGTGCCAGTAGTACCCGTATGACTAGCGGGTACAATGAGCAGTTCTTC.

The chain couples TRBV5-3 to TRBJ2-6; D remains ambiguous. TRBV5-3 is an ORF; its function is uncertain. The germline V and J ends were trimmed by 8 bases and 2 bases, with 14 bases remaining between them. The length of the CDR3 is 15 residues. CDR3 nucleotide sequence: TGTGCCAGCAATAATCTAGGGACTGGGGCCAACGTCCTGACTTTC. The encoded protein is CASNNLGTGANVLTF.

This clonotype was recorded many times. J is TRBJ2-2 and V is TRBV11-2, with D hard to call. The CDR3 runs to 14 residues. V was pared by 2 bases and J by 1 base, with 5 bases between. Germline V gene lookup returns CDR1 SGHAT and CDR2 FQNNGV. CDR3 in DNA: TGTGCCAGCAGCTTACATGGGAACACCGGGGAGCTGTTTTTT. It translates to CASSLHGNTGELFF. Drawing the rest from reference TRBV11-2 and TRBJ2-2, the complete variable domain is EAGVAQSPRYKIIEKRQSVAFWCNPISGHATLYWYQQILGQGPKLLIQFQNNGVVDDSQLPKDRFSAERLKGVDSTLKIQPAKLEDSAVYLCASSLHGNTGELFFGEGSRLTVL.

The chain combines TRBV12-3 or TRBV12-4 with TRBJ1-5; TRBD1 is a possible D gene (5 bases). Deletions cut 5 bases from V and 0 bases from J, with 23 bases between. This CDR3 region has 19 residues. The CDR3 protein is CASSPPRDAWTYSNQPQHF. The CDR3 nucleotides read TGTGCCAGCAGTCCCCCTCGGGACGCATGGACATATAGCAATCAGCCCCAGCATTTT.

The gene calls are TRBV5-1 and TRBJ2-2; weak D call: TRBD1 (6 bases). V gave up 3 bases and J gave up 3 bases, with 15 bases separating them. CDR1 and CDR2 (germline): SGHRS, YFSETQ. The CDR3 runs to 16 residues. The CDR3 protein is CASSSDPGQYTGELFF. The DNA of the CDR3 is TGCGCCAGCAGCTCAGATCCGGGACAATACACCGGGGAGCTGTTTTTT.

V is TRBV7-2 and J is TRBJ1-1; possibly TRBD1 for D (5 bases). Germline V gene data show CDR1 as SGHTA and CDR2 as FQGNSA. This CDR3 spans 15 amino acids. V gave up 1 base and J gave up 0 bases, with 9 bases separating them. CDR3 DNA sequence: TGTGCCAGCAGCTTAGGGGTGGGACTGAACACTGAAGCTTTCTTT. Its protein product is CASSLGVGLNTEAFF.

This chain connects TRBV7-2 to TRBJ1-3; D is possibly TRBD1 (6 bases). Looked up from germline, CDR1 is SGHTA and CDR2 is FQGNSA. V was shortened by 0 bases and J by 0 bases, with 15 bases between the two germline ends. This CDR3 contains 18 residues. The CDR3 loop reads CASSLAPDRYNSGNTIYF. DNA for the CDR3: TGTGCCAGCAGCTTAGCCCCGGACAGATATAACTCTGGAAACACCATATATTTT.

This clonotype has more than one count but fewer than ten. This chain uses TRBV7-9 with TRBJ1-4, with D unresolved. The V end was cut by 5 bases, the J end by 3 bases, with 13 bases between. The CDR3 loop spans 15 amino acids. Germline V CDR1 and CDR2: SEHNR, FQNEAQ (reference sequence). DNA of the CDR3: TGTGCCAGCAGCCCCCCCAGGACCGCTAATGAAAAACTGTTTTTT. Amino acids: CASSPPRTANEKLFF. Looking up the rest from reference TRBV7-9 and TRBJ1-4 gives the full variable domain: DTGVSQNPRHKITKRGQNVTFRCDPISEHNRLYWYRQTLGQGPEFLTYFQNEAQLEKSRLLSDRFSAERPKGSFSTLEIQRTEQGDSAMYLCASSPPRTANEKLFFGSGTQLSVL.

The chain couples TRBV5-5 to TRBJ2-2; no clear D gene. CDR3 size: 14 residues. Germline-derived CDR1 and CDR2 are SGHKS and YYEKEE (reference sequence). Trimming stripped 2 bases from V and 2 bases from J, with 7 bases between. The CDR3 DNA is TGTGCCAGCAGCTTCTTTTCCAACACCGGGGAGCTGTTTTTT. Its protein is CASSFFSNTGELFF.